One and the same sample provided the 26 T cell receptor beta chains below, sequenced in a study of graft-versus-host responses after intestinal transplantation. Sequencing used immunoSEQ multiplex PCR; TCRdb keeps in-frame clones, though not all of them. The table has about 46,000 clones, roughly 93% seen once. The material was PBMCs, obtained about 800 days after a first intestinal transplant, on the day of a second. These receptor sequences come from a human patient who received an intestinal transplant, so some T cells may come from the graft donor.

The V and J genes are TRBV9 and TRBJ2-7; D possibly corresponds to TRBD2 (5 bases). Germline-derived CDR1 and CDR2 are SGDLS and YYNGEE. CDR3 size: 13 residues. V lost 0 bases, J lost 6 bases, and 10 bases lay in between. The CDR3 sequence: CASSVGVRGEQYF. CDR3 nucleotides: TGTGCCAGCAGCGTAGGGGTCCGGGGCGAGCAGTACTTC.

The J gene is TRBJ2-2, the V gene TRBV14; TRBD1 is a possible D gene (5 bases). CDR1 is SGHDN, CDR2 FVKESK, per germline. The V end lost 5 bases, the J end lost 6 bases, and 13 bases lay between the germline ends. This CDR3 is 14 amino acids long. As DNA, the CDR3 is TGTGCCAGCAGCTCTATAGGGGCACCCGGGGAGCTGTTTTTT. It codes for CASSSIGAPGELFF.

V usage is TRBV18 and J usage is TRBJ2-3; D perhaps matches TRBD2 (6 bases). The germline V and J ends were trimmed by 2 bases and 5 bases, with 11 bases remaining between them. The germline CDR1 and CDR2 sequences are KGHSH and LQKENI. This CDR3 contains 14 residues. The CDR3: CASSPGQGGDTQYF. CDR3 coding DNA: TGTGCCAGCTCACCAGGGCAGGGAGGAGATACGCAGTATTTT.

This chain links TRBV7-2 with TRBJ2-7; possible D gene TRBD2, 5 bases. Germline lookup yields CDR1 SGHTA and CDR2 FQGNSA. Trimming left V 1 base short and J 3 bases short, with 13 bases between. The CDR3 length is 15 residues. Written as DNA, the CDR3 is TGTGCCAGCAGCTTAGTACCGCTGGGAGACTACGAGCAGTACTTC. Protein product: CASSLVPLGDYEQYF.

The genes are TRBV5-4 and TRBJ1-1; D unclear. Germline V gene data show CDR1 as SGHNT and CDR2 as YYREEE (reference sequence). Trimming pared 0 bases from V and 6 bases from J, leaving 12 bases between. This CDR3 spans 14 amino acids. The CDR3 region is CASSLEGRPSEAFF. The CDR3 coding sequence is TGTGCCAGCAGCTTGGAGGGCAGGCCCTCTGAAGCTTTCTTT.

The chain is built from TRBV14 and TRBJ2-1, with 11 positions matching TRBD2. Losses at the gene ends were 4 bases for V and 3 bases for J; bases not matched to a gene: 5. The CDR3 covers 16 residues. Germline V gene lookup returns CDR1 SGHDN and CDR2 FVKESK. CDR3 amino acids: CASSRGGTSGYNEQFF. CDR3 coding DNA: TGTGCCAGCAGCCGAGGGGGGACTAGCGGCTACAATGAGCAGTTCTTC.

This rearrangement joins TRBV5-1 to TRBJ1-1; the D gene is possibly TRBD1 (6 bases). CDR3 size: 17 residues. With 0 bases removed from V and 0 bases from J, the gap between germline ends came to 15 bases. From germline, CDR1 is SGHRS and CDR2 YFSETQ. CDR3 amino acids: CASSLAEDSQMNTEAFF. The CDR3 DNA sequence: TGCGCCAGCAGCTTGGCCGAGGACAGCCAGATGAACACTGAAGCTTTCTTT.

This clone occurred a few times. This rearrangement joins TRBV10-1 to TRBJ2-7, with 9 bases aligning to TRBD1. The CDR3 runs to 14 residues. The junction had 9 bases not matched to a gene; V was cut back by 6 bases and J by 6 bases. CDR1 WNHNN and CDR2 SYGVQD come from the germline V gene (reference sequence). This chain's CDR3 is CASSGDRVDGEQYF. The CDR3 DNA reads TGCGCCAGCAGCGGGGACAGGGTAGATGGCGAGCAGTACTTC.

This clone has just one count. The CDR3 protein is CASSSTEKYEQYF. The CDR3 DNA follows: TGTGCCAGCAGCTCGACAGAAAAGTACGAGCAGTACTTC. The chain combines TRBV11-2 with TRBJ2-7, with a tentative D call TRBD1 (5 bases). Trimming shortened V by 4 bases and J by 4 bases, and 11 bases separated the two germline ends. The CDR3 is 13 residues long. From germline, CDR1 is SGHAT and CDR2 FQNNGV.

The V and J genes are TRBV7-9 and TRBJ2-1; 7 bases are a match to TRBD1. Per the germline V gene, CDR1 is SEHNR and CDR2 is FQNEAQ (reference sequence). This CDR3 comprises 15 residues. Trimming cost V 5 bases and J 4 bases; bases outside gene matches: 8. CDR3 residues: CASSLLRQGYNEQFF. The CDR3 DNA reads TGTGCCAGCAGCCTCTTGCGACAGGGATACAATGAGCAGTTCTTC.

In this sample, this clone turned up once. V gene TRBV20-1 combines with J gene TRBJ2-4; 8 nucleotides align to TRBD1. V dropped 3 bases and J dropped 8; count of bases not matched to a gene: 0. This CDR3 spans 11 amino acids. From germline, CDR1 is DFQATT and CDR2 SNEGSKA (reference sequence). The CDR3 sequence: CSARTGDIQYF. The CDR3, as DNA: TGCAGTGCTAGGACAGGGGACATTCAGTACTTC.

The J gene is TRBJ2-7, the V gene TRBV28; D might be TRBD1 (6 bases). Germline-derived CDR1 and CDR2 are MDHEN and SYDVKM. The V and J ends lost 2 bases and 0 bases respectively, with 11 bases between them. The CDR3 is made up of 15 amino acids. The CDR3 protein is CASSLVRTASYEQYF. As DNA, the CDR3 is TGTGCCAGCAGTTTAGTCCGGACAGCCTCCTACGAGCAGTACTTC.

The chain is built from TRBV4-1 and TRBJ2-1; 9 bases fit TRBD1. The CDR3 consists of 15 residues. V was pared by 7 bases and J by 8 bases, with 12 bases of the junction left unmatched. From germline, CDR1 is MGHRA and CDR2 YSYEKL. The CDR3 sequence is CASMDPGQGVHEQFF. The CDR3 bases are TGCGCCAGCATGGACCCGGGACAGGGTGTTCATGAGCAGTTCTTC.

This rearrangement joins TRBV11-2 to TRBJ2-7, with 8 bases aligning to TRBD2. Germline V gene lookup returns CDR1 SGHAT and CDR2 FQNNGV. The V gene end was trimmed by 3 bases and the J gene end by 12 bases; junction bases not matched to a gene: 4. The CDR3 has 11 amino acids. The CDR3 coding sequence is TGTGCCAGCAGCTTCGGGGGGGCCTCGTACTTC. Protein sequence: CASSFGGASYF.

V and J are TRBV5-1 and TRBJ1-2, with D maybe TRBD1 (6 bases). Trimming shortened V by 5 bases and J by 8 bases, and 13 bases separated the two germline ends. CDR1 is SGHRS, CDR2 YFSETQ, per germline. CDR3 length: 12 amino acids. Here the CDR3 reads CASRSGEEGYTF. The CDR3 DNA follows: TGCGCCAGCAGGTCAGGGGAAGAAGGCTACACCTTC.

The chain has TRBV19 and TRBJ1-5; a weak D match, TRBD1 (5 bases). V was pared by 7 bases and J by 2 bases, with 15 bases between. Germline values: CDR1 LNHDA, CDR2 SQIVND (reference sequence). The length of the CDR3 is 15 residues. The CDR3 spells CASTIGGGGNQPQHF. CDR3 nucleotides: TGTGCCAGTACCATCGGGGGAGGGGGCAATCAGCCCCAGCATTTT.

The chain joins TRBV7-8 to TRBJ1-1; D remains ambiguous. Looked up from germline, CDR1 is SGHVS and CDR2 is FQNEAQ. The CDR3 spans 14 residues. V was cut by 5 bases and J by 5 bases, with 15 bases left in between. The CDR3 spells CASSLKRVATEAFF. The CDR3 DNA reads as TGTGCCAGCAGCCTCAAAAGGGTGGCGACTGAAGCTTTCTTT.

The chain combines TRBV27 with TRBJ2-7; D unclear. CDR3 length equals 14 residues. CDR1 is MNHEY and CDR2 is SMNVEV in the germline V gene (reference sequence). V dropped 3 bases and J dropped 2 bases, with 11 bases sitting between them. CDR3 protein: CASSLGGNAYEQYF. The DNA of the CDR3 is TGTGCCAGCAGTTTGGGTGGGAATGCCTACGAGCAGTACTTC.

Comments on this clone: Likely a read error: the CDR3 ends without its conserved phenylalanine or tryptophan. Because the CDR3's place on the DNA is in doubt, the DNA is left out and the CDR3 is given as listed by TCRdb. The genes are TRBV5-1 and TRBJ1-2. A total of 8 residues make up the CDR3, ends included. Germline CDR1 reads SGHRS; CDR2 reads YFSETQ. CDR3 protein: CASSLVLR.

The gene calls are TRBV5-8 and TRBJ2-5; no clear D gene. Germline CDR1 is SGHTS and CDR2 is YDEGEE. The V end was cut by 3 bases, the J end by 5 bases, with 11 bases between. CDR3 length: 13 amino acids. The DNA for the CDR3 is TGTGCCAGCAGCTCCCGTAGGATCGAGACCCAGTACTTC. This translates into CASSSRRIETQYF.

This rearrangement joins TRBV19 to TRBJ1-5; D gene uncertain. The CDR3 covers 13 residues. Trimming pared 10 bases from V and 4 bases from J, leaving 14 bases between. The germline V gene has CDR1 LNHDA and CDR2 SQIVND (reference sequence). The CDR3 is CATYAGTNQPQHF. DNA for the CDR3: TGTGCCACTTATGCGGGCACGAATCAGCCCCAGCATTTT.

The rearrangement uses TRBV7-9 and TRBJ2-1; 11 bases match TRBD2. Germline V gene lookup returns CDR1 SEHNR and CDR2 FQNEAQ (reference sequence). Trimming removed 5 bases from V and 8 bases from J; junction bases left unmatched: 8. The CDR3 totals 15 residues. The CDR3 protein is CASSETSGRGDEQFF. The CDR3 region has the DNA TGTGCCAGCAGCGAAACTAGCGGGAGAGGGGATGAGCAGTTCTTC. Combining the CDR3 with reference TRBV7-9 and TRBJ2-1 gives the whole variable domain DTGVSQNPRHKITKRGQNVTFRCDPISEHNRLYWYRQTLGQGPEFLTYFQNEAQLEKSRLLSDRFSAERPKGSFSTLEIQRTEQGDSAMYLCASSETSGRGDEQFFGPGTRLTVL.

The chain is built from TRBV5-1 and TRBJ2-5; TRBD2 matches at 11 bases. This CDR3 contains 18 residues. V lost 4 bases and J lost 7; bases outside the gene matches: 18. The V gene's germline CDR1 is SGHRS and CDR2 YFSETQ. Here the CDR3 reads CASSEVIGGGTSGRTQYF. DNA of the CDR3: TGCGCCAGCAGCGAGGTAATCGGCGGAGGGACTAGCGGAAGGACCCAGTACTTC.

The CDR3: CASSFRGPPVEQYF. DNA of the CDR3: TGTGCCAGCAGTTTCAGGGGGCCCCCGGTCGAGCAGTACTTC. The rearrangement uses TRBV6-1 and TRBJ2-7, with 8 positions matching TRBD1. The CDR3 extends over 14 amino acids. Germline values: CDR1 MNHNS, CDR2 SASEGT. Trimming removed 5 bases from V and 6 bases from J; junction bases left unmatched: 9.

Here the CDR3 reads CASRGSQGQPQHF. CDR3 bases: TGTGCCAGCAGAGGATCACAGGGACAGCCCCAGCATTTT. The genes are TRBV27 and TRBJ1-5; tentatively, D is TRBD1 (6 bases). V dropped 6 bases and J dropped 7 bases, with 13 bases sitting between them. The germline V gene has CDR1 MNHEY and CDR2 SMNVEV (reference sequence). CDR3 size: 13 residues.

The V gene is TRBV30, the J gene TRBJ2-5; D is undetermined. Trimming stripped 1 base from V and 5 bases from J, with 11 bases between. The CDR3 contains 13 residues. The germline gives CDR1 GTSNPN, CDR2 SVGIG (reference sequence). This CDR3 is CAWSGFFEETQYF. CDR3 sequence (DNA): TGTGCCTGGAGTGGGTTTTTTGAGGAGACCCAGTACTTC.